These 28 T cell receptor beta chains share one sample of origin, sequenced in a study of blood T cells in healthy people across ages (dated by TCRdb to about 2015). Libraries were prepared through 5' RACE. TCRdb lists the instrument as Illumina HiSeq 2500. The second PCR ran for roughly 6 to 11 cycles and used a J-beta primer mix along with a sample-barcoded 5' primer. The public reads were run again by TCRdb, first through fastp at Q25 and then through MiXCR, and only productive beta chains were kept. CDR3 protein duplicates are merged, each entry listing the most common genes and DNA. The sample has about 970,000 distinct CDR3 sequences on record, just over 50% of them singletons. In total, the top ten clones hold about a fifth of the sample. Sequences were obtained from blood. These receptors originate from a woman aged 55-75 years in good health.

The chain uses TRBV7-9 and TRBJ2-1; D is uncertain. V lost 5 bases and J 9 bases, leaving 11 bases between the germline ends. Germline-derived CDR1 and CDR2 are SEHNR and FQNEAQ (reference sequence). The CDR3 has 12 residues. The chain's CDR3 is CASSRGASEQFF. CDR3 DNA: TGTGCCAGCAGCCGCGGCGCCAGTGAGCAGTTCTTC.

The chain links TRBV4-2 to TRBJ1-1, with 9 bases that match TRBD1. This CDR3 has 13 amino acids. Germline CDR1 reads LGHNA; CDR2 reads YNFKEQ. The ends lost 3 bases at V and 6 bases at J; junction bases unmatched: 2. The CDR3 nucleotides are TGTGCCAGCAGCCAGGACAGGGGCTCTGAAGCTTTCTTT. It translates to CASSQDRGSEAFF.

The chain recombines TRBV29-1 with TRBJ2-7; 9 bases map to TRBD2. The CDR3 is 13 amino acids. CDR1 and CDR2 from the germline V gene are SQVTM and ANQGSEA. Germline trimming cut 3 bases from V and 6 bases from J; bases unmatched to any gene: 6. Here the CDR3 DNA reads TGCAGCGTTGAGGGTAGCGGGAGACTCGAGCAGTACTTC. This sequence encodes CSVEGSGRLEQYF.

For the CDR3, the DNA is TGCAGTGCTAGGGACAGGGCCGTCAACACTGAAGCTTTCTTT. Its protein is CSARDRAVNTEAFF. The rearrangement joins TRBV20-1 to TRBJ1-1, with 8 bases that match TRBD1. The CDR3 runs to 14 residues. Germline CDR1 reads DFQATT; CDR2 reads SNEGSKA (reference sequence). Trimming at V came to 3 bases and at J to 2 bases, leaving 5 bases not matched to a gene.

The chain is built from TRBV28 and TRBJ2-3, with D possibly being TRBD1 (6 bases). CDR3 length: 15 amino acids. The V gene lost 6 bases and the J gene lost 1 base, with 14 bases spanning the gap. Germline CDR1 reads MDHEN; CDR2 reads SYDVKM. The CDR3 region is CASRNQGGGTDTQYF. In nucleotides, the CDR3 is TGTGCCAGCAGAAACCAAGGGGGAGGCACAGATACGCAGTATTTT. Based on the CDR3 plus reference TRBV28 and TRBJ2-3, the full variable domain is DVKVTQSSRYLVKRTGEKVFLECVQDMDHENMFWYRQDPGLGLRLIYFSYDVKMKEKGDIPEGYSVSREKKERFSLILESASTNQTSMYLCASRNQGGGTDTQYFGPGTRLTVL.

The chain has TRBV20-1 and TRBJ2-7; 9 positions match TRBD1. The germline CDR1 and CDR2 sequences are DFQATT and SNEGSKA (reference sequence). This CDR3 is 14 amino acids long. The J segment lost 5 bases and the V segment lost 2 bases, leaving 7 bases of the junction unmatched. CDR3 sequence (DNA): TGCAGTGCTAGATCCCGGGACAGGGTCGACGAGCAGTACTTC. Translated: CSARSRDRVDEQYF.

This clonotype was observed a few times. The chain employs TRBV13 and TRBJ2-1; 7 bases fit TRBD2. Trimming removed 4 bases from V and 12 bases from J; junction bases left unmatched: 12. The germline V gene encodes CDR1 PRHDT and CDR2 FYEKMQ (reference sequence). This CDR3 is 14 amino acids long. The CDR3: CASSSPGLLPGQFF. Written as DNA, the CDR3 is TGTGCCAGCAGCTCCCCGGGACTACTCCCCGGGCAGTTCTTC.

This chain connects TRBV7-8 to TRBJ2-7, with a possible D match to TRBD2 (5 bases). This CDR3 has 21 residues. Germline V gives CDR1 SGHVS, CDR2 FQNEAQ. Trimming shortened V by 2 bases and J by 0 bases, and 29 bases separated the two germline ends. Written as DNA, the CDR3 is TGTGCCAGCAGCTTAAACCGGGGATCCCAAGTTGAATCTTATCCCTCCTACGAGCAGTACTTC. This codes for CASSLNRGSQVESYPSYEQYF. The full variable domain, rest sourced from reference TRBV7-8 and TRBJ2-7, is GAGVSQSPRYKVAKRGQDVALRCDPISGHVSLFWYQQALGQGPEFLTYFQNEAQLDKSGLPSDRFFAERPEGSVSTLKIQRTQQEDSAVYLCASSLNRGSQVESYPSYEQYFGPGTRLTVT.

This clonotype was found a few times. V usage is TRBV20-1 and J usage is TRBJ2-4, with a possible D match to TRBD2 (6 bases). Trimming pared 5 bases from V and 2 bases from J, leaving 13 bases between. Germline values: CDR1 DFQATT, CDR2 SNEGSKA (reference sequence). This CDR3 region has 14 residues. The CDR3 coding sequence is TGCAGTGCTCATCTTGGGGGGACCAAAAACATTCAGTACTTC. Residues: CSAHLGGTKNIQYF.

This chain uses TRBV6-5 with TRBJ1-4, with TRBD1 matching 10 bases. The CDR3 has 16 amino acids. Germline CDR1 reads MNHEY; CDR2 reads SVGAGI. J was trimmed by 8 bases and V by 0 bases; bases with no gene match: 6. This chain's CDR3 is CASSYSKRDRGEKLFF. The CDR3 nucleotides read TGTGCCAGCAGTTACTCGAAGCGGGACAGGGGCGAAAAACTGTTTTTT.

The chain uses TRBV4-1 and TRBJ2-1; no firm D call. The CDR3 runs 13 residues. CDR1 and CDR2 (germline): MGHRA, YSYEKL. The V gene lost 3 bases and the J gene lost 6 bases, with 9 bases spanning the gap. The CDR3 DNA reads as TGCGCCAGCAGCCAGGGATCTGTCAATGAGCAGTTCTTC. Its protein product is CASSQGSVNEQFF.

The V gene is TRBV18, the J gene TRBJ2-5, with 9 bases identical to TRBD1. The J call may be incorrect, as the DNA end agrees better with TRBJ2-7. The CDR3 is 16 amino acids. The V gene's germline CDR1 is KGHSH and CDR2 LQKENI. CDR3 amino acids: CASSPPSGQGLSEQYF. Written as DNA, the CDR3 is TGTGCCAGCTCACCACCATCGGGACAGGGTCTCTCCGAGCAGTACTTC.

This clonotype was seen more than once but under ten times. The chain carries TRBV5-1 and TRBJ2-7, with TRBD2 matching 9 bases. V lost 0 bases, J lost 5 bases, and 6 bases stayed unmatched. Per the germline V gene, CDR1 is SGHRS and CDR2 is YFSETQ. The CDR3 extends over 15 amino acids. CDR3 DNA sequence: TGCGCCAGCAGCTTGGGTAGCGGGAGTGGAAACGAGCAGTACTTC. This gives the protein CASSLGSGSGNEQYF.

The chain links TRBV4-3 to TRBJ2-3; 7 bases align to TRBD1. Germline V gives CDR1 LGHNA, CDR2 YSLEER. CDR3 length: 14 residues. The J segment lost 6 bases and the V segment lost 3 bases, leaving 6 bases of the junction unmatched. The CDR3 bases are TGCGCCAGCAGCCAGACAGGGTCGTTTGATACGCAGTATTTT. Translated: CASSQTGSFDTQYF.

The gene calls are TRBV6-1 and TRBJ1-4, with D possibly matching TRBD1 (6 bases). The germline gives CDR1 MNHNS, CDR2 SASEGT. Trimming left V 7 bases short and J 1 base short, with 10 bases between. CDR3 length: 14 amino acids. CDR3 coding DNA: TGTGCCAGCAATACAGGGTTAACTAATGAAAAACTGTTTTTT. Its translation is CASNTGLTNEKLFF.

The chain carries TRBV20-1 and TRBJ1-6; 7 positions match TRBD1. The germline V gene encodes CDR1 DFQATT and CDR2 SNEGSKA (reference sequence). After removal of 3 bases from V and 7 bases from J, the junction contained 12 bases not matched to a gene. The CDR3 length is 16 residues. CDR3 sequence: CSAREPRQGFNSPLHF. The CDR3 coding sequence is TGCAGTGCTAGGGAACCTAGACAGGGTTTCAATTCACCCCTCCACTTT.

This sequence joins TRBV6-6 and TRBJ2-7; D may be TRBD1 (6 bases). V was cut by 5 bases and J by 5 bases, with 13 bases left in between. Per germline, CDR1 MNHNY and CDR2 SVGAGI (reference sequence). The CDR3 is made up of 13 amino acids. CDR3 sequence reads: CASSRTGWDEQYF. DNA of the CDR3: TGTGCCAGCAGTAGAACAGGGTGGGACGAGCAGTACTTC.

The chain is built from TRBV7-9 and TRBJ2-1; 7 nucleotides match TRBD1. Germline values: CDR1 SEHNR, CDR2 FQNEAQ (reference sequence). V trimming: 5 bases; J trimming: 8 bases; junction bases outside the gene matches: 9. This CDR3 spans 14 amino acids. The DNA of the CDR3 is TGTGCCAGCAGCCCCGGACAGGTAGGCGATGAGCAGTTCTTC. Protein product: CASSPGQVGDEQFF.

The chain carries TRBV7-8 and TRBJ1-5, with a tentative D call TRBD1 (5 bases). CDR3 length: 17 residues. Germline V gene sequence: CDR1 SGHVS, CDR2 FQNEAQ. V was shortened by 2 bases and J by 6 bases, with 20 bases between the two germline ends. The CDR3 DNA is TGTGCCAGCAGCTTACTCGGGACTCAGAGAGGGATTCAGCCCCAGCATTTT. Residues: CASSLLGTQRGIQPQHF. Combining the CDR3 with reference TRBV7-8 and TRBJ1-5 gives the whole variable domain GAGVSQSPRYKVAKRGQDVALRCDPISGHVSLFWYQQALGQGPEFLTYFQNEAQLDKSGLPSDRFFAERPEGSVSTLKIQRTQQEDSAVYLCASSLLGTQRGIQPQHFGDGTRLSIL.

The V gene is TRBV20-1, the J gene TRBJ1-1, with D perhaps TRBD1 (6 bases). The ends were cut back, 5 bases at V and 0 bases at J, with 19 bases in the middle. Germline V gene data show CDR1 as DFQATT and CDR2 as SNEGSKA (reference sequence). The CDR3 is 16 residues long. CDR3 sequence (DNA): TGCAGTGCTGGCCCCACGAAGACAGGCTTGAACACTGAAGCTTTCTTT. This sequence encodes CSAGPTKTGLNTEAFF.

This chain links TRBV15 with TRBJ1-5; D not certain. CDR3 length: 14 amino acids. Trimming shortened V by 1 base and J by 4 bases, and 8 bases separated the two germline ends. Germline V gene data show CDR1 as LNHNV and CDR2 as YYDKDF (reference sequence). CDR3 sequence: CATSRGPDNQPQHF. Here the CDR3 DNA reads TGTGCCACCAGCAGAGGCCCGGATAATCAGCCCCAGCATTTT.

The chain employs TRBV27 and TRBJ2-7; TRBD2 is a possible D gene (6 bases). The CDR3 contains 13 residues. CDR1 is MNHEY and CDR2 is SMNVEV in the germline V gene (reference sequence). Trimming removed 5 bases at V and 6 bases at J, with 14 bases between. As DNA, the CDR3 is TGTGCCAGCAGTCTGGAGGGGAGGCGCGAGCAGTACTTC. Translation: CASSLEGRREQYF.

There are many counts of this clonotype. The chain carries TRBV6-5 and TRBJ1-2; perhaps TRBD1 as D (5 bases). V shed 1 base and J shed 7 bases, with 7 bases lying between them. The CDR3 spans 12 residues. Germline lookup yields CDR1 MNHEY and CDR2 SVGAGI. The CDR3 DNA reads as TGTGCCAGCAGTTACTTTGGGGGTGGCTACACCTTC. This sequence encodes CASSYFGGGYTF.

This chain links TRBV20-1 with TRBJ1-4; D may be TRBD1 (5 bases). The CDR3 runs to 15 residues. Germline lookup yields CDR1 DFQATT and CDR2 SNEGSKA (reference sequence). Trimming cost V 6 bases and J 0 bases, with 14 bases left between them. The CDR3 DNA is TGCAGTGCCTCGACAGAAGTAGCAACTAATGAAAAACTGTTTTTT. Translated: CSASTEVATNEKLFF.

The gene calls are TRBV9 and TRBJ2-7; D is tentatively TRBD1 or TRBD2 (6 bases each). From germline, CDR1 is SGDLS and CDR2 YYNGEE. The length of the CDR3 is 14 residues. V was clipped by 3 bases and J by 10 bases, with 20 bases between them. CDR3: CASSASRGVATQYF. Here the CDR3 DNA reads TGTGCCAGCAGCGCCTCTAGGGGGGTCGCTACCCAGTACTTC.

V and J are TRBV4-1 and TRBJ2-6; D gene unclear. This CDR3 region has 16 residues. Germline V gene sequence: CDR1 MGHRA, CDR2 YSYEKL. Deletions cut 0 bases from V and 3 bases from J, with 9 bases between. The CDR3 is CASSQDSSLGANVLTF. In nucleotides, the CDR3 is TGCGCCAGCAGCCAAGATAGCAGCCTTGGGGCCAACGTCCTGACTTTC.

The chain links TRBV2 to TRBJ2-1; 8 positions match TRBD2. The CDR3 totals 14 residues. V trimming: 7 bases; J trimming: 8 bases; junction bases outside the gene matches: 10. Germline V gene data show CDR1 as SNHLY and CDR2 as FYNNEI. The CDR3 DNA sequence: TGTGCCAGCAAGAGAATGTCTAGCGGGCATGAGCAGTTCTTC. Its translation: CASKRMSSGHEQFF.

This clonotype was seen just once. V gene TRBV12-3 or TRBV12-4 combines with J gene TRBJ1-5, with 10 nucleotides matching TRBD1. J lost 2 bases, V lost 5 bases, and 6 bases had no gene match. The CDR3 covers 16 residues. The CDR3 loop is CASSQKGTGGNQPQHF. DNA of the CDR3: TGTGCCAGCAGTCAGAAGGGGACAGGGGGCAATCAGCCCCAGCATTTT.